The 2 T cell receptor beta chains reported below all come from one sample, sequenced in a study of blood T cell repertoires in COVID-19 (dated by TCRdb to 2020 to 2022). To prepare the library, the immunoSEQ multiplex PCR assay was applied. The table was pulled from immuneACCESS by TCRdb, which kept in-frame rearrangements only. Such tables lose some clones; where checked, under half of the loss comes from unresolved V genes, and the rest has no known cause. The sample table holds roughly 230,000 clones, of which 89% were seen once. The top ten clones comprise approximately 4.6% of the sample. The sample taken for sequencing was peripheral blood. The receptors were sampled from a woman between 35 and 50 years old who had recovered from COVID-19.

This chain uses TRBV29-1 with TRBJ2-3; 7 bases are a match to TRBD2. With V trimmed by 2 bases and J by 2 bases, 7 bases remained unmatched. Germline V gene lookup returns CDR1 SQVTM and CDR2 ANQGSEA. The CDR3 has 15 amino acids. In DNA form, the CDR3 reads TGCAGCGTTGAAAGGGCGGGGGAATTCACAGATACGCAGTATTTT. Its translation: CSVERAGEFTDTQYF.

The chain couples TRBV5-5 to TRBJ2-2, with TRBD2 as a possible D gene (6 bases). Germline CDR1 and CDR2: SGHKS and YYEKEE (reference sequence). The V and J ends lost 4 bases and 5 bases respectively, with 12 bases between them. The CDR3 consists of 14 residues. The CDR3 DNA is TGTGCCAGCAGCCCCCCGGGGAGGACCGGGGAGCTGTTTTTT. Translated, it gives CASSPPGRTGELFF.